The sequence of this T cell receptor beta chain was determined in a study of cytomegalovirus exposure and HLA in healthy donors. General study results and limits: Most TCR beta V segments were productive about 87% or about 30% of the time in an earlier analysis. Analysis performed later found more than 15,000 TCR beta sequences associated with HLA alleles at 0.05 false discovery rate. Follow-up analysis found HLA locus-dependent TCR association rates, highest for DRB1 and lowest for HLA-C.

Note on this clone: Its target is not known.

PCR was performed using 60 Vbeta and 13 Jbeta primers. Only in-frame clones appear in the TCRdb table, and some are missing; sequencing was by immunoSEQ multiplex PCR. The sample carries some 130,000 clones, approximately 80% recorded once. The specimen sequenced was PBMCs. This clonotype originated in a female donor in good health and CMV-seronegative.

CDR3 loop: CASSLRLAGVTYNEQFF. CDR3 sequence (DNA): TGTGCCAGCAGCTTACGGCTAGCGGGAGTTACCTACAATGAGCAGTTCTTC. The chain employs TRBV7-2 and TRBJ2-1; 10 bases align to TRBD2. The CDR3 is 17 residues long. The ends lost 2 bases at V and 2 bases at J; junction bases unmatched: 6. Germline CDR1 SGHTA, CDR2 FQGNSA.